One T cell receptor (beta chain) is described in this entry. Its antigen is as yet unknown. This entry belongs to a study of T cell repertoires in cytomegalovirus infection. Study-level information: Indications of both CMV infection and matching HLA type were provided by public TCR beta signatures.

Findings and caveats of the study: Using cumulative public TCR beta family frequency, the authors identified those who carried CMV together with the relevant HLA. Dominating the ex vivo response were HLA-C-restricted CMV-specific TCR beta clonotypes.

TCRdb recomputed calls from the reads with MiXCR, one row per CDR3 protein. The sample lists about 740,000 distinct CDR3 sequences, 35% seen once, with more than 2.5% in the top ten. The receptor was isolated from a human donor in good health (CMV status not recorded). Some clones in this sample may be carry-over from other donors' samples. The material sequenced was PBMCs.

DNA for the CDR3: TGCGCCAGCGATAATATACCGGGACTAGCGGGACATGGGTCCTACAATGAGCAGTTCTTC. This codes for CASDNIPGLAGHGSYNEQFF. The chain joins TRBV5-1 to TRBJ2-1, with 13 bases lining up with TRBD2. With 7 bases clipped from V and 1 base from J, the junction kept 17 bases outside the gene matches. The germline CDR1 and CDR2 sequences are SGHRS and YFSETQ. The CDR3 has 20 amino acids.